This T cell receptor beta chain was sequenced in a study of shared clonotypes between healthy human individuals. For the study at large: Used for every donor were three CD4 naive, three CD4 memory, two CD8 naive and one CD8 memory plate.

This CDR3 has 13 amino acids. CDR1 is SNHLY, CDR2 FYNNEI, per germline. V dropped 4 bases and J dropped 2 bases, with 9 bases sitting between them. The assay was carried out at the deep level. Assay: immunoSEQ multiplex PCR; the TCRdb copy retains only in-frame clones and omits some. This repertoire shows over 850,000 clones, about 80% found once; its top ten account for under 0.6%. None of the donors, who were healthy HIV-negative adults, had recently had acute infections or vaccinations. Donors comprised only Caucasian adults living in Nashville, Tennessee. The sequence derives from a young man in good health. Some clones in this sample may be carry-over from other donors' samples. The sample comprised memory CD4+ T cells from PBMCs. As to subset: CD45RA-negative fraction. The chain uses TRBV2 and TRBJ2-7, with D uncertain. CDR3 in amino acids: CASSVPGAYEQYF. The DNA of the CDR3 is TGTGCCAGCAGTGTCCCGGGTGCCTACGAGCAGTACTTC.